A single sample gave rise to the 14 T cell receptor beta chains below, sequenced in a study of spatial heterogeneity in lung cancer. Findings and limits, study-wide: Counts of expanded intratumoral alpha and beta TCRs tracked tumor mutation counts.

As to time point: sample taken at primary tumor resection. Their cognate antigens are unknown. TCRdb reanalysed the 5' RACE reads using MiXCR and keeps one entry per CDR3 protein. The data show 3,800 or so distinct CDR3 sequences, approximately 4.8% seen once. Material: lung tumor tissue, obtained at surgery. The source is a female donor with early-stage non-small cell lung cancer.

This clonotype was picked up many times. A library made for alpha chains picked up this beta chain off target, so its size means little. The chain uses TRBV7-8 and TRBJ2-3, with TRBD1 matching 9 bases. The CDR3 contains 16 residues. Germline V gene sequence: CDR1 SGHVS, CDR2 FQNEAQ. The ends lost 0 bases at V and 3 bases at J; junction bases unmatched: 4. CDR3 coding DNA: TGTGCCAGCAGCTTAGCGGGACAGGGTGTAACAGATACGCAGTATTTT. Translation gives CASSLAGQGVTDTQYF.

This clonotype is judged medium-sized. Found in a library prepared for alpha chains, this beta chain is an off-target read, and its abundance has little meaning. The chain joins TRBV4-2 to TRBJ2-7; a weak D match, TRBD2 (6 bases). The CDR3 has 16 amino acids. Per the germline V gene, CDR1 is LGHNA and CDR2 is YNFKEQ. The ends were cut back, 0 bases at V and 0 bases at J, with 12 bases in the middle. The CDR3 coding sequence is TGTGCCAGCAGCCAAGAAGCCCTGGGGGGCTCCTACGAGCAGTACTTC. Residues: CASSQEALGGSYEQYF.

This clonotype has at least ten counts. Being off target in a library aimed at alpha chains, this beta chain has a size of little meaning. The chain is built from TRBV7-9 and TRBJ2-7; D unclear. Between the trimmed V and J ends, which lost 2 bases and 4 bases, there was a span of 6 bases. Germline CDR1 SEHNR, CDR2 FQNEAQ (reference sequence). CDR3 length: 12 amino acids. CDR3 loop: CASSLSGYEQYF. The CDR3 DNA follows: TGTGCCAGCAGCTTATCTGGGTACGAGCAGTACTTC.

This clonotype is categorized as medium-sized. This beta chain lies outside the target of a library built for alpha chains; its clone size means little. The chain couples TRBV10-2 to TRBJ1-2; 8 positions match TRBD1. J gave up 2 bases and V 0 bases, and 5 bases lay outside the gene matches. Germline V lookup: CDR1 WSHSY, CDR2 SAAADI. CDR3 size: 16 residues. CDR3 DNA: TGCGCCAGCAGTGAGTCGACTCAGGGGGCCAACTATGGCTACACCTTC. Encoded protein: CASSESTQGANYGYTF.

This clonotype was found many times. A library made for alpha chains picked up this beta chain off target, so its size means little. The chain carries TRBV7-9 and TRBJ1-2; TRBD1 might be the D (6 bases). The CDR3 covers 19 residues. Trimming cost V 1 base and J 0 bases, with 21 bases left between them. Germline V CDR1 and CDR2: SEHNR, FQNEAQ (reference sequence). CDR3: CASSLEAWTAASSNYGYTF. The CDR3 coding sequence is TGTGCCAGCAGCTTAGAAGCGTGGACAGCCGCATCTTCTAACTATGGCTACACCTTC.

By frequency in the sample, this clonotype is medium-sized (0.01 to 0.1%). As an off-target read in a library built for alpha chains, this beta chain has a frequency of little significance. The chain links TRBV11-2 to TRBJ2-2, with D unclear. Germline CDR1 and CDR2: SGHAT and FQNNGV. CDR3 length: 13 amino acids. Trimming removed 5 bases at V and 7 bases at J, with 11 bases between. As DNA, the CDR3 is TGTGCCAGCAGCGCGAGGTTCGGCGGGGAGCTGTTTTTT. It translates to CASSARFGGELFF.

This clonotype is categorized as medium-sized. Found in a library prepared for alpha chains, this beta chain is an off-target read, and its abundance has little meaning. This chain uses TRBV7-3 with TRBJ2-2; D remains ambiguous. Germline V gene lookup returns CDR1 SGHTA and CDR2 FQGTGA. The CDR3 extends over 12 amino acids. V lost 6 bases to trimming and J lost 3 bases, with 5 bases between them. The DNA for the CDR3 is TGTGCCAGCAGTTCAGACACCGGGGAGCTGTTTTTT. Translating gives CASSSDTGELFF.

Of note for this clonotype: Since the library was made to target alpha chains, this beta chain is a stray read and its abundance is not meaningful. The rearrangement joins TRBV10-3 to TRBJ1-2, with 11 bases identical to TRBD1. This CDR3 comprises 14 residues. The germline gives CDR1 ENHRY, CDR2 SYGVKD. The V and J ends lost 4 bases and 4 bases, in that order; junction bases with no gene match: 2. The CDR3 protein is CAISAGTGGYGYTF. DNA for the CDR3: TGTGCCATCAGTGCCGGGACAGGGGGCTATGGCTACACCTTC.

This clonotype ranks as medium-sized. One end of the junction fails to match germline, which may point to a read error. Because the library targeted alpha chains, this beta chain is an off-target read whose size means little. The chain recombines TRBV12-3 or TRBV12-4 with TRBJ1-6; D is undetermined. This CDR3 is built from 13 residues. The CDR3 DNA reads TGTGCCAGCGGCCGATCGTCGGATTCACCCCTCAACTTT. Residues: CASGRSSDSPLNF.

Within the sample, this clonotype is medium-sized (0.01 to 0.1%). With the library built for alpha chains, this beta chain is off target and its frequency is not meaningful. The J gene is TRBJ1-6, the V gene TRBV7-9; 8 positions match TRBD1. In germline, CDR1 is SEHNR, CDR2 FQNEAQ (reference sequence). Trimming took 5 bases from V and 7 from J; bases not matched to a gene: 4. This CDR3 is built from 14 residues. CDR3 sequence: CASSLDRENSPLHF. In nucleotides, the CDR3 is TGTGCCAGCAGCCTGGACAGGGAAAATTCACCCCTCCACTTT.

By sample fraction, this clonotype is medium-sized (0.01 to 0.1%). This beta chain appears as a stray read in a library generated for alpha chains; its size is not informative. The V gene is TRBV24-1, the J gene TRBJ2-1, with 9 bases lining up with TRBD2. There are 15 residues in the CDR3. V shed 7 bases, J shed 7 bases, and the junction held 10 bases outside the gene matches. Germline loops: CDR1 KGHDR, CDR2 SFDVKD. DNA of the CDR3: TGTGCCACCAGCCTGAGGGGTAGCGGGAGTAATGAGCAGTTCTTC. Translated: CATSLRGSGSNEQFF.

This clonotype is termed medium-sized (0.01 to 0.1%). Little can be read into the size of this beta chain, an off-target read in a library designed for alpha chains. This chain connects TRBV7-3 to TRBJ2-3; tentatively, D is TRBD2 (6 bases). The CDR3 is 15 amino acids. Germline V gives CDR1 SGHTA, CDR2 FQGTGA. Trimming cost V 3 bases and J 1 base, with 11 bases left between them. This CDR3 is CASSFPSGGTDTQYF. CDR3 sequence (DNA): TGTGCCAGCAGCTTCCCTTCGGGAGGCACAGATACGCAGTATTTT.

This clonotype turned up a few times. This beta chain slipped into a library made for alpha chains as a stray read, so its size is not meaningful. V is TRBV5-1 and J is TRBJ1-6, with a possible D match to TRBD1 (5 bases). V was pared by 4 bases and J by 0 bases, with 8 bases between. Germline V gene lookup returns CDR1 SGHRS and CDR2 YFSETQ. The CDR3 contains 15 residues. The CDR3 DNA is TGCGCCAGCAGCCCGGACACCTCCTATAATTCACCCCTCCACTTT. Its translation: CASSPDTSYNSPLHF.

This clonotype was counted only a few times. Within a library made for alpha chains, this beta chain is off target, and its count is uninformative. The chain combines TRBV7-3 with TRBJ2-4; 8 nucleotides agree with TRBD2. The ends lost 2 bases at V and 6 bases at J; junction bases unmatched: 3. The CDR3 consists of 14 residues. CDR1 is SGHTA and CDR2 is FQGTGA in the germline V gene. The DNA of the CDR3 is TGTGCCAGCAGCTTAGCGGGGGGACGAAACATTCAGTACTTC. It yields the protein CASSLAGGRNIQYF.